The rows below give T cell receptor beta chains drawn from one sample of a study of blood T cell repertoires in COVID-19. Generated by immunoSEQ multiplex PCR, the TCRdb table keeps only in-frame clones and is missing some. The profile shows roughly 150,000 clones, approximately 80% of them singletons. The source material was peripheral blood. These receptor sequences come from a woman of 80 years or more with acute or convalescent COVID-19. CDR3s include the opening cysteine and the closing phenylalanine or tryptophan. D genes are given only for firm matches. Not all rows give a size; the values are once, few, many and, for expanded clones, a class.

abundance | j_gene | v_gene | d_gene | CDR3aa | CDR3nt
NA | TRBJ1-5 | TRBV18 | NA | CASSRVSNSNQPQHF | TGTGCCAGCTCACGAGTCTCTAATAGCAATCAGCCCCAGCATTTT
NA | TRBJ2-3 | TRBV10-1 | TRBD2 | CASSDRSSTSVGDTQYF | TGCGCCAGCAGTGACCGATCGTCGACTAGCGTGGGAGATACGCAGTATTTT
NA | TRBJ2-5 | TRBV3-1/TRBV3-2 | TRBD2 | CASSRTSGARQYF | TGTGCCAGCAGCCGGACTAGCGGGGCTCGCCAGTACTTC
NA | TRBJ1-2 | TRBV3-1/TRBV3-2 | TRBD1 | CASSQGGQHYGYTF | TGTGCCAGCAGCCAAGGGGGACAGCATTATGGCTACACCTTC
NA | TRBJ1-6 | TRBV3-1/TRBV3-2 | TRBD1 | CASSQKGQSISPLHF | TGTGCCAGCAGCCAGAAGGGACAGAGTATTTCACCCCTCCACTTT
few | TRBJ1-4 | TRBV3-1/TRBV3-2 | NA | CASSQYQGGEKLFF | TGTGCCAGCAGCCAATATCAGGGTGGGGAAAAACTGTTTTTT
NA | TRBJ2-1 | TRBV7-8 | NA | CASSLAAYEQFF | TGTGCCAGCAGCTTAGCCGCGTATGAGCAGTTCTTC
NA | TRBJ1-1 | TRBV5-1 | NA | CASSSQGNTEAFF | TGCGCCAGCAGCTCCCAGGGTAACACTGAAGCTTTCTTT
NA | TRBJ2-5 | TRBV28 | NA | CASSSGHSTSQYF | TGTGCCAGCAGTTCCGGACATTCCACGAGCCAGTACTTC
NA | TRBJ2-7 | TRBV4-1 | TRBD2 | CASSQGTSGGVYEQYF | TGCGCCAGCAGCCAAGGCACTAGCGGGGGGGTTTACGAGCAGTACTTC
NA | TRBJ2-3 | TRBV14 | NA | CASSQGQAQYF | TGTGCCAGCAGCCAAGGGCAGGCGCAGTATTTT
NA | TRBJ1-2 | TRBV7-8 | NA | CASSLGGYGYTF | TGTGCCAGCAGCTTAGGAGGTTATGGCTACACCTTC
NA | TRBJ1-5 | TRBV27 | TRBD1 | CASSLTGVGNQPQHF | TGTGCCAGCAGTTTAACAGGGGTGGGAAATCAGCCCCAGCATTTT
NA | TRBJ2-2 | TRBV5-4 | NA | CASSLDRMSTGELFF | TGTGCCAGCAGCTTGGACAGAATGAGCACCGGGGAGCTGTTTTTT
NA | TRBJ2-1 | TRBV19 | NA | CASQPSHPGNEQFF | TGTGCCAGTCAACCCTCACACCCGGGTAATGAGCAGTTCTTC
NA | TRBJ2-7 | TRBV6-5 | TRBD2 | CASSRSSGSSYEQYF | TGTGCCAGCAGTAGATCTAGCGGGAGCTCCTACGAGCAGTACTTC
NA | TRBJ1-5 | TRBV7-9 | NA | CASSPTGHKVYSNQPQHF | TGTGCCAGCAGCCCTACGGGACATAAAGTATATAGCAATCAGCCCCAGCATTTT
few | TRBJ2-7 | TRBV28 | TRBD1 | CASSLAGTGINEQYF | TGTGCCAGCAGTTTGGCCGGGACAGGGATTAACGAGCAGTACTTC
once | TRBJ1-1 | TRBV30 | NA | CAWMRTENTEAFF | TGTGCCTGGATGAGGACAGAGAACACTGAAGCTTTCTTT
NA | TRBJ1-1 | TRBV2 | NA | CASARSRDNTEAFF | TGTGCCAGCGCTCGTTCCAGGGATAACACTGAAGCTTTCTTT
NA | TRBJ2-3 | TRBV19 | NA | CASTKGPSTDTQYF | TGTGCCAGTACCAAGGGGCCTAGCACAGATACGCAGTATTTT
NA | TRBJ2-7 | TRBV28 | NA | CASSSGGQLSYEQYF | TGTGCCAGCAGCTCCGGCGGACAGCTCTCCTACGAGCAGTACTTC
NA | TRBJ1-1 | TRBV2 | NA | CASREGLNTEAFF | TGTGCCAGCAGGGAGGGGCTGAACACTGAAGCTTTCTTT
NA | TRBJ2-1 | TRBV5-4 | NA | CASSLEVTTGYNEQFF | TGTGCCAGCAGCTTGGAGGTAACTACAGGGTACAATGAGCAGTTCTTC
NA | TRBJ1-1 | TRBV5-1 | NA | CASSLSRGNTEAFF | TGCGCCAGCAGCTTAAGTAGGGGGAACACTGAAGCTTTCTTT
NA | TRBJ1-5 | TRBV7-2 | NA | CASSLAGQQPQHF | TGTGCCAGCAGCTTAGCTGGGCAACAGCCCCAGCATTTT
NA | TRBJ2-3 | TRBV4-1 | TRBD1 | CASSQDGTGSSTDTQYF | TGCGCCAGCAGCCAAGACGGGACAGGCAGTAGCACAGATACGCAGTATTTT
NA | TRBJ2-7 | TRBV30 | NA | CAWAIHYEQYF | TGTGCCTGGGCCATACACTACGAGCAGTACTTC
once | TRBJ2-1 | TRBV6-6 | TRBD2 | CASSSAGEYNEQFF | TGTGCCAGCAGCTCAGCGGGAGAGTACAATGAGCAGTTCTTC
NA | TRBJ2-4 | TRBV19 | NA | CATRPGHLAKNIQYF | TGTGCCACCCGGCCGGGACACTTAGCCAAAAACATTCAGTACTTC
NA | TRBJ1-1 | TRBV18 | TRBD1 | CASSPRTGDMNTEAFF | TGTGCCAGCTCACCCAGGACAGGGGACATGAACACTGAAGCTTTCTTT
NA | TRBJ1-2 | TRBV6-5 | TRBD1 | CASSKATTGFYGYTF | TGTGCCAGCAGCAAAGCCACGACAGGGTTTTATGGCTACACCTTC
NA | TRBJ1-1 | TRBV29-1 | TRBD1 | CSVDWTGDSTEAFF | TGCAGCGTCGATTGGACAGGGGATAGCACTGAAGCTTTCTTT
NA | TRBJ2-1 | TRBV30 | TRBD1 | CAWRGTGGNEQFF | TGTGCCTGGAGGGGGACAGGGGGCAATGAGCAGTTCTTC
NA | TRBJ2-1 | TRBV11-2 | TRBD2 | CASSDVGTSGRGEQFF | TGTGCCAGCAGCGATGTAGGGACTAGCGGGAGGGGTGAGCAGTTCTTC
NA | TRBJ1-1 | TRBV28 | TRBD1 | CASSPNPGQGNTEAFF | TGTGCCAGCAGTCCCAACCCGGGACAGGGGAACACTGAAGCTTTCTTT
NA | TRBJ2-7 | TRBV7-9 | NA | CASSSDTRSSYEQYF | TGTGCCAGCAGCTCCGACACCAGAAGCTCCTACGAGCAGTACTTC
NA | TRBJ1-5 | TRBV28 | TRBD1 | CASRRTGVGDNQPQHF | TGTGCCAGCAGAAGAACAGGGGTCGGGGACAATCAGCCCCAGCATTTT
NA | TRBJ2-1 | TRBV11-2 | TRBD1 | CASSLSGTGSSAAYNEQFF | TGTGCCAGCAGCTTGTCCGGGACAGGGAGTTCAGCCGCCTACAATGAGCAGTTCTTC
few | TRBJ2-4 | TRBV5-6 | NA | CASSPAGAKNIQYF | TGTGCCAGCAGCCCGGCGGGAGCCAAAAACATTCAGTACTTC
NA | TRBJ2-1 | TRBV7-2 | NA | CASSLGFTSLDEQFF | TGTGCCAGCAGCTTAGGTTTTACTAGCTTGGATGAGCAGTTCTTC
once | TRBJ2-6 | TRBV6-6 | NA | CASSPLAYSSGANVLTF | TGTGCCAGCAGTCCACTAGCCTATTCGTCTGGGGCCAACGTCCTGACTTTC
NA | TRBJ2-3 | TRBV4-1 | NA | CASSPAGYTQYF | TGCGCCAGCAGCCCCGCAGGGTATACGCAGTATTTT
NA | TRBJ2-5 | TRBV7-2 | TRBD2 | CASSQAREASGSPWETQYF | TGTGCCAGCAGCCAAGCAAGGGAGGCTAGCGGGTCCCCGTGGGAGACCCAGTACTTC
NA | TRBJ1-4 | TRBV19 | NA | CASSIFSANEKLFF | TGTGCCAGTAGTATCTTCAGTGCTAATGAAAAACTGTTTTTT
once | TRBJ1-4 | TRBV12-3/TRBV12-4 | NA | CASSSANEKLFF | TGTGCCAGCAGCTCGGCTAATGAAAAACTGTTTTTT
NA | TRBJ1-3 | TRBV3-1/TRBV3-2 | TRBD1 | CASSQGSGQRYF | TGTGCCAGCAGCCAAGGCTCGGGACAGAGGTATTTT
NA | TRBJ1-1 | TRBV18 | TRBD1 | CASSPRTGENTEAFF | TGTGCCAGCTCCCCAAGGACAGGGGAGAACACTGAAGCTTTCTTT
NA | TRBJ1-4 | TRBV2 | NA | CASVGGGREKLFF | TGTGCCAGCGTAGGGGGGGGCCGCGAAAAACTGTTTTTT
NA | TRBJ2-5 | TRBV13 | NA | CASSNRQLKETQYF | TGTGCCAGCAGCAACCGACAGCTGAAAGAGACCCAGTACTTC
NA | TRBJ2-7 | TRBV11-2 | NA | CASSLGSGYYEQYF | TGTGCCAGCAGCTTAGGTTCAGGGTACTACGAGCAGTACTTC
once | TRBJ2-7 | TRBV18 | NA | CASSPDRLVSEQYF | TGTGCCAGCTCACCCGACAGACTTGTTAGCGAGCAGTACTTC
NA | TRBJ1-6 | TRBV7-2 | TRBD1 | CASSSQGDTTLHF | TGTGCCAGCAGCTCCCAGGGGGACACCACCCTCCACTTT
once | TRBJ2-5 | TRBV7-2 | TRBD1 | CASSEGINWQGAETQYF | TGTGCCAGCAGCGAAGGGATAAATTGGCAGGGGGCAGAGACCCAGTACTTC
NA | TRBJ1-1 | TRBV6-5 | TRBD1 | CASTPTGTGGTEAFF | TGTGCCAGCACGCCAACGGGGACAGGGGGGACTGAAGCTTTCTTT
NA | TRBJ1-4 | TRBV5-1 | TRBD1 | CASSPVPVSGTANEKLFF | TGCGCCAGCAGCCCCGTACCCGTATCCGGGACAGCTAATGAAAAACTGTTTTTT
few | TRBJ1-6 | TRBV30 | TRBD1 | CAYDRAGSPLHF | TGTGCCTATGACAGGGCTGGGTCACCCCTCCACTTT
NA | TRBJ2-4 | TRBV6-6 | NA | CASSLRPGSGAKNIQYF | TGTGCCAGCAGTCTTCGACCCGGGAGCGGGGCCAAAAACATTCAGTACTTC
NA | TRBJ1-2 | TRBV28 | NA | CASTILGGIAYGYTF | TGTGCCAGCACCATCCTTGGAGGGATTGCGTATGGCTACACCTTC